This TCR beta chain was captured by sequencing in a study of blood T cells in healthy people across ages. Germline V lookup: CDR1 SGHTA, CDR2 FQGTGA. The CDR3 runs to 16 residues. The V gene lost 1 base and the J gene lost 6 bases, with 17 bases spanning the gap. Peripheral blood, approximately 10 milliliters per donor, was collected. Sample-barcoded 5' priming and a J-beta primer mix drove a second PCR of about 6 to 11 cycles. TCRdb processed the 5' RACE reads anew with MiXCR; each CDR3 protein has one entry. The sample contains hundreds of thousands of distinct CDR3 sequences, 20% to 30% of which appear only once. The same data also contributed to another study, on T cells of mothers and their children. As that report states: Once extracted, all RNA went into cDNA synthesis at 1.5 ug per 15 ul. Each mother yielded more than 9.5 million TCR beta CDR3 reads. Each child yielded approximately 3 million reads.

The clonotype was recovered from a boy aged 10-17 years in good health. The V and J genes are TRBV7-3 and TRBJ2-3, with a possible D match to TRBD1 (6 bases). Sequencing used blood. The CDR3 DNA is TGTGCCAGCAGCTTAATTAGCGTGGGGGCTCGGGATACGCAGTATTTT. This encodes CASSLISVGARDTQYF.